Given below is one T cell receptor beta chain in context. These data are taken from a study of blood T cell repertoires in COVID-19. Whole-study context: From T cells, B-cell-depleted T cells, or PBMCs came the material, which was cDNA or gDNA.

Between the trimmed V and J ends, which lost 0 bases and 4 bases, there was a span of 13 bases. The CDR3 sequence is 16 residues long. Germline V lookup: CDR1 SGHRS, CDR2 YFSETQ. Profiling relied on immunoSEQ multiplex PCR, and the TCRdb table lists in-frame clones only, not all of them. The sample lists over 95,000 clones; over 75% were seen once. The clonotype comes from a middle-aged man with acute or convalescent COVID-19. Sequenced input: peripheral blood. The chain couples TRBV5-1 to TRBJ2-2; maybe TRBD2 (5 bases). The CDR3 loop reads CASSLERNAGTGELFF. CDR3 DNA sequence: TGCGCCAGCAGCTTGGAACGGAACGCGGGCACCGGGGAGCTGTTTTTT.